A selection of T cell receptor beta chains follows, all from one sample in a study of low-dose radiotherapy and immunotherapy resistance in tumors. TCRdb called the reads again in MiXCR, with one record for every CDR3 protein. The sample consists of over 70,000 distinct CDR3 sequences, around 30% of them appearing once. Sequencing was performed on PBMCs, taken before treatment. The receptors here all came from a female donor with ovarian cancer. Each CDR3 is given with its conserved first and last residue. The D gene is left open where the match is weak. Not every row has a clone size; where given, it reads once, few, many or a size class.

v_call	clone_size	j_call	d_call	cdr3_nt	cdr3_aa
TRBV6-5	.	TRBJ1-1	.	TGTGCCAGCAGTCAGGTAACTGAAGCTTTCTTT	CASSQVTEAFF
TRBV12-5	.	TRBJ2-3	.	TGTGCTAGTGGCTCCGAGGCGAATACGCAGTATTTT	CASGSEANTQYF
TRBV24-1	many	TRBJ2-6	.	TGTGCCACGTTAGACAGCTCTGGGGCCAACGTCCTGACTTTC	CATLDSSGANVLTF
TRBV13	many	TRBJ2-7	TRBD2	TGTGCCAGCAGCCCCCCTGCCGGGACTAGGTCAACCTACGAGCAGTACTTC	CASSPPAGTRSTYEQYF
TRBV29-1	many	TRBJ1-1	.	TGCAGCGTTGAAAGGGGCCAGAACACTGAAGCTTTCTTT	CSVERGQNTEAFF
TRBV6-8	.	TRBJ2-3	.	TGTGCCAGCAGTTCTCCGGGACTTGCGGGTAGCACAGTTACGCAGTATTTT	CASSSPGLAGSTVTQYF
TRBV12-3/TRBV12-4	many	TRBJ1-2	.	TGTGCCAGCAGTTTAGACGGGATGGTGCAGAATAATGGCTACACCTTC	CASSLDGMVQNNGYTF
TRBV4-1	many	TRBJ2-4	TRBD2	TGCGCCAGCAGCCAAGTCGGGCGGCGGGAGGGGAGAAACATTCAGTACTTC	CASSQVGRREGRNIQYF
TRBV7-9	.	TRBJ2-1	.	TGTGCCAGCAGCGCCGGACAGCCATACAATGAGCAGTTCTTC	CASSAGQPYNEQFF
TRBV7-2	many	TRBJ2-3	.	TGTGCCAGCAGCTCCGACAGATCCACGAGGACAGATACGCAGTATTTT	CASSSDRSTRTDTQYF
TRBV18	many	TRBJ1-1	TRBD1	TGTGCCAGCTCACCCGGACAGGTGGGAGAAGCTTTCTTT	CASSPGQVGEAFF
TRBV29-1	many	TRBJ1-3	.	TGCAGCGTCCTGGGGTCTCCATCTGGAAACACCATATATTTT	CSVLGSPSGNTIYF
TRBV15	many	TRBJ1-5	.	TGTGCCACCAGCGAGGTAGGTCAGCCCCAGCATTTT	CATSEVGQPQHF
TRBV6-5	many	TRBJ2-6	.	TGTGCCAGCAGTTATTTGAGCTCTGGGGCCAACGTCCTGACTTTC	CASSYLSSGANVLTF
TRBV6-5	many	TRBJ2-3	TRBD2	TGTGCCAGCAGTTTGCGGGGAGGGGATACGCAGTATTTT	CASSLRGGDTQYF
TRBV5-5	.	TRBJ2-6	.	TGTGCCAGCAGCTTTGTTTCCGGGGCCAACGTCCTGACTTTC	CASSFVSGANVLTF
TRBV29-1	many	TRBJ1-2	.	TGCAGCGCCACGAGGGGGGGTGGCTACACCTTC	CSATRGGGYTF
TRBV6-2/TRBV6-3	many	TRBJ1-1	.	TGTGCCAGCAGTGAAGGACAACTTGAAGCTTTCTTT	CASSEGQLEAFF
TRBV4-1	many	TRBJ2-1	TRBD2	TGCGCCAGCCCCGGGACTAAGCCCGCCGGTGAGCAGTTCTTC	CASPGTKPAGEQFF
TRBV28	.	TRBJ2-3	.	TGTGCCAGCAGTGGGGGCTCGGGGGTACTCACAGATACGCAGTATTTT	CASSGGSGVLTDTQYF
TRBV12-3/TRBV12-4	many	TRBJ2-1	TRBD2	TGTGCCAGCAGTCCACGGCTATTTGGCGGGGGGGCGCGGAATGAGCAGTTCTTC	CASSPRLFGGGARNEQFF
TRBV5-4	.	TRBJ2-5	TRBD1	TGTGCCAGCAGCTTAACGGGACAGGGGCCAGAGACCCAGTACTTC	CASSLTGQGPETQYF
TRBV7-9	many	TRBJ2-1	TRBD1	TGTGCCAGCAGCTTGTACAGGGGGTCCTACAATGAGCAGTTCTTC	CASSLYRGSYNEQFF
TRBV5-5	.	TRBJ1-6	TRBD1	TGTGCCAGCAGCCAAGATACAGGGGGCAGGACACCCCTCCACTTT	CASSQDTGGRTPLHF
TRBV5-1	many	TRBJ2-2	.	TGCGCCAGCAGCTTGAACAGCTTTTACACCGGGGAGCTGTTTTTT	CASSLNSFYTGELFF
TRBV27	.	TRBJ2-7	TRBD2	TGTGCCAGCAGTTTATCCCTAGCGGAGGGCCTTCACGAGCAGTACTTC	CASSLSLAEGLHEQYF
TRBV11-2	.	TRBJ2-7	TRBD1	TGTGCCAGCAGCTTAGTCGGGCAGGGGGACGAGCAGTACTTC	CASSLVGQGDEQYF
TRBV5-4	many	TRBJ1-1	TRBD1	TGTGCCAGCAGCGTCGGACAGGTCCCGACTGAAGCTTTCTTT	CASSVGQVPTEAFF
TRBV10-2	.	TRBJ2-1	.	TGCGCCAGCAGGGCAGGGGAATACAATGAGCAGTTCTTC	CASRAGEYNEQFF
TRBV19	many	TRBJ1-5	.	TGTGCCAGTAGTCCGCTGATCGCTCAGCCCCAGCATTTT	CASSPLIAQPQHF
TRBV20-1	once	TRBJ2-1	TRBD2	TGCAGTGCTACCGGACTAGCGGGACACAATGAGCAGTTCTTC	CSATGLAGHNEQFF
TRBV19	many	TRBJ2-1	.	TGTGCCAGTAGTATACAGGGAGACAATGAGCAGTTCTTC	CASSIQGDNEQFF
TRBV30	many	TRBJ2-1	.	TGTGCCTGGAGTAAAACAAGGGGCGTTGAGCAGTTCTTC	CAWSKTRGVEQFF
TRBV6-2/TRBV6-3	.	TRBJ1-5	.	TGTGCCAGCGCTTACACCGGTCAGCCCCAGCATTTT	CASAYTGQPQHF
TRBV2	many	TRBJ2-7	TRBD2	TGTGCCAGCAGGGGACTAGCGGGAGTCGAGCAGTACTTC	CASRGLAGVEQYF
TRBV6-2/TRBV6-3	.	TRBJ2-5	TRBD1	TGTGCCAGCAGAAGACAGGGGGAAGAGACCCAGTACTTC	CASRRQGEETQYF
TRBV19	many	TRBJ2-7	.	TGTGCCAGTAGTGGAGAGACTAGGGGCTCCTACGAGCAGTACTTC	CASSGETRGSYEQYF
TRBV5-1	many	TRBJ2-7	.	TGCGCCAGCAGCTTGGTACCCTACGAGCAGTACTTC	CASSLVPYEQYF
TRBV29-1	.	TRBJ1-1	.	TGCAGCGGAGGCCGGGGGGCTGAAGCTTTCTTT	CSGGRGAEAFF
TRBV14	once	TRBJ1-1	.	TGTGCCAGCAGCCAACAGATGAACACTGAAGCTTTCTTT	CASSQQMNTEAFF
TRBV20-1	many	TRBJ2-7	TRBD2	TGCAGTGCTAGAGCGAGCGGGAGGAATGGTTACGAGCAGTACTTC	CSARASGRNGYEQYF
TRBV10-2	.	TRBJ2-7	.	TGCGCCAGTCGTGAATCCGGTACCTCCTACGAGCAGTACTTC	CASRESGTSYEQYF
TRBV3-1	.	TRBJ1-3	.	TGTGCCAGCAGCTCGACAGGAAACTCTGGAAACACCATATATTTT	CASSSTGNSGNTIYF
TRBV19	many	TRBJ2-1	.	TGTGCCAGTAGGGGACACCCGAGCTCCTACAATGAGCAGTTCTTC	CASRGHPSSYNEQFF
TRBV5-1	many	TRBJ1-2	.	TGCGCCAGCAGCTTGGAGGTGGGAAGCTATGGCTACACCTTC	CASSLEVGSYGYTF
TRBV6-1	.	TRBJ2-1	.	TGTGCCAGCAGTTCCGCGGGACACGGGGAGCAGTTCTTC	CASSSAGHGEQFF
TRBV6-4	.	TRBJ1-3	TRBD1	TGTGCCAGCAGGAGCCGGGACAGAGGAACCACCATATATTTT	CASRSRDRGTTIYF
TRBV2	many	TRBJ2-7	.	TGTGCCAGCACTCAGGCTGACTCCTACGAGCAGTACTTC	CASTQADSYEQYF
TRBV6-2/TRBV6-3	.	TRBJ2-5	.	TGTGCCAGCAGTGCCCAACCGGACATCCAAGAGACCCAGTACTTC	CASSAQPDIQETQYF
TRBV4-1	many	TRBJ2-7	.	TGCGCCAGCAGCCAAGGACCCGGGATGGGCCCCTACGAGCAGTACTTC	CASSQGPGMGPYEQYF
TRBV7-2	many	TRBJ2-7	.	TGTGCCAGCAGCCCCTCCCCCCGACAATACTACGAGCAGTACTTC	CASSPSPRQYYEQYF
TRBV25-1	.	TRBJ2-5	.	TGTGCCAGCAGTCCACGATCAGGGTTTGGGGAGACCCAGTACTTC	CASSPRSGFGETQYF
TRBV27	.	TRBJ2-2	.	TGTGCCAGCAGTTTATCGTTGGGGTACACCGGGGAGCTGTTTTTT	CASSLSLGYTGELFF
TRBV3-1	once	TRBJ2-1	.	TGTGCCAGCAGCCCGAGGGCGGGGTTATACAATGAGCAGTTCTTC	CASSPRAGLYNEQFF
TRBV29-1	few	TRBJ2-3	.	TGCAGCGTCGGGATGGGCGCAGATACGCAGTATTTT	CSVGMGADTQYF
TRBV3-1	many	TRBJ2-6	.	TGTGCCAGCAGCCAAGTTCGGGGGACCTCTGGGGCCAACGTCCTGACTTTC	CASSQVRGTSGANVLTF